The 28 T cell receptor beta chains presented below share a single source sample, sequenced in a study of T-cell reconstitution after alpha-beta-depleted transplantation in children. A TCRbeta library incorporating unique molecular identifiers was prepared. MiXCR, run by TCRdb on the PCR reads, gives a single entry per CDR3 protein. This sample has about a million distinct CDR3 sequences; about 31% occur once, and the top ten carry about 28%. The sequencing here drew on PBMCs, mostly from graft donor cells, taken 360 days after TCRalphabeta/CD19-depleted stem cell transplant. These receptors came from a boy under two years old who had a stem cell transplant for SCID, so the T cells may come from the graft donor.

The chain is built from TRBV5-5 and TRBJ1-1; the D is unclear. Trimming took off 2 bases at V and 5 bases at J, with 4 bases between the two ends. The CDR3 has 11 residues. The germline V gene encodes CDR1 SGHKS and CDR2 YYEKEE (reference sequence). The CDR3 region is CASSLWTEAFF. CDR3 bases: TGTGCCAGCAGCTTATGGACTGAAGCTTTCTTT.

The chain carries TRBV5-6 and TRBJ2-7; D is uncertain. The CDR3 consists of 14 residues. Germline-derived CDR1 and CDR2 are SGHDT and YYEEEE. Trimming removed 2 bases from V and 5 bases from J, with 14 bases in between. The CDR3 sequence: CASSLAFSIDEQYF. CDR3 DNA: TGTGCCAGCAGCTTAGCCTTTTCAATCGACGAGCAGTACTTC.

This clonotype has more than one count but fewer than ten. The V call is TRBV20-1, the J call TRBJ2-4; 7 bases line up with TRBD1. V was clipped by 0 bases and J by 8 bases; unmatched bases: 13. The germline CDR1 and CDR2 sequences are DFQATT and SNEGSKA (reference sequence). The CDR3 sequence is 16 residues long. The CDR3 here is CSARDGLARQGDIQYF. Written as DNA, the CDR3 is TGCAGTGCTAGAGATGGGTTGGCGAGACAGGGCGACATTCAGTACTTC.

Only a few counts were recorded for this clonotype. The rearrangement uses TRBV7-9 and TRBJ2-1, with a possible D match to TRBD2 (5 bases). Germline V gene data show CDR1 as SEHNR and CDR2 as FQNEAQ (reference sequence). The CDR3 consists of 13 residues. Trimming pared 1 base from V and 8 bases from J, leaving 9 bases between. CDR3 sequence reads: CASSLVTGYEQFF. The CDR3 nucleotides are TGTGCCAGCAGCTTAGTGACGGGATATGAGCAGTTCTTC.

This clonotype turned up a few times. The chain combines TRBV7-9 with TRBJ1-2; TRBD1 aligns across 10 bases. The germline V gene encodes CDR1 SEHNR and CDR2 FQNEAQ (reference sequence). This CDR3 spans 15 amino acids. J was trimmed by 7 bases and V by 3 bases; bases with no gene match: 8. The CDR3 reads CASSFPGTGVRGYTF. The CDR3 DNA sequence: TGTGCCAGCAGCTTCCCCGGGACAGGGGTTCGTGGCTACACCTTC.

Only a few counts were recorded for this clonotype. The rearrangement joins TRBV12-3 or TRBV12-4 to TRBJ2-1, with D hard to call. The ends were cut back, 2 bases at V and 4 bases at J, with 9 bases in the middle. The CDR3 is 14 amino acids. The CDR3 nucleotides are TGTGCCAGCAGTTTATCGCCCCAGTACAATGAGCAGTTCTTC. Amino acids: CASSLSPQYNEQFF.

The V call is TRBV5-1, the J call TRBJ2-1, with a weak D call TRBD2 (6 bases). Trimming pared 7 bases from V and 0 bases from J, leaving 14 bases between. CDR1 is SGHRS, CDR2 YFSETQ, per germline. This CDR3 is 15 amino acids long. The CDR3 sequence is CASPRGTRSYNEQFF. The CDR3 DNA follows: TGCGCCAGCCCGCGCGGGACCCGCTCCTACAATGAGCAGTTCTTC. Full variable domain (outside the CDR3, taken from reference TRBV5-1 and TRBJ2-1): KAGVTQTPRYLIKTRGQQVTLSCSPISGHRSVSWYQQTPGQGLQFLFEYFSETQRNKGNFPGRFSGRQFSNSRSEMNVSTLELGDSALYLCASPRGTRSYNEQFFGPGTRLTVL.

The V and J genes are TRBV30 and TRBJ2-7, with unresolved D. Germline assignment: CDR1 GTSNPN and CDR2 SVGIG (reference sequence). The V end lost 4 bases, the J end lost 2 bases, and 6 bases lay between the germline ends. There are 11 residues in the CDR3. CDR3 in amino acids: CAWKDAYEQYF. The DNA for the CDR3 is TGTGCCTGGAAAGACGCCTACGAGCAGTACTTC.

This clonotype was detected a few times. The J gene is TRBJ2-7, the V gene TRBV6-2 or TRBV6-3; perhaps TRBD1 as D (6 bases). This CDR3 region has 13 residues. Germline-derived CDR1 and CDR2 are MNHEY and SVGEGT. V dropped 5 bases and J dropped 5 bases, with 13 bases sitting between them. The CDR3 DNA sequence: TGTGCCAGCAGTCACGTGGACAGTGACGAGCAGTACTTC. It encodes CASSHVDSDEQYF.

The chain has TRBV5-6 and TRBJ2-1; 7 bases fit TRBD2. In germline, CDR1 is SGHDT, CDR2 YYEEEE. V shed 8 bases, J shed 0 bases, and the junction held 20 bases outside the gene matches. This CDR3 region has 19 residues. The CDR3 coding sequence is TGTGCCAGTTCTTGGGTCTCATGGGACTATCGAAGCTCCTACAATGAGCAGTTCTTC. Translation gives CASSWVSWDYRSSYNEQFF.

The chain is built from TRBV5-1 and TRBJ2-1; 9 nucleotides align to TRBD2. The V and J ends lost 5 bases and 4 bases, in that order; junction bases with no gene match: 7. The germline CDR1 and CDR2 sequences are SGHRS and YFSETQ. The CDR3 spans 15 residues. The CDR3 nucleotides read TGCGCCAGCAGACCTATAGCGGGGGATTACAATGAGCAGTTCTTC. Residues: CASRPIAGDYNEQFF.

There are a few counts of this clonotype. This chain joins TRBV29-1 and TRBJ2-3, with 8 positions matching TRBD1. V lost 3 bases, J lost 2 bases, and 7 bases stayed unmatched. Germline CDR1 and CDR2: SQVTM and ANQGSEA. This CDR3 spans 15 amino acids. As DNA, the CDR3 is TGCAGCGTTGATGCGGCAGGGGGCTTCACAGATACGCAGTATTTT. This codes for CSVDAAGGFTDTQYF.

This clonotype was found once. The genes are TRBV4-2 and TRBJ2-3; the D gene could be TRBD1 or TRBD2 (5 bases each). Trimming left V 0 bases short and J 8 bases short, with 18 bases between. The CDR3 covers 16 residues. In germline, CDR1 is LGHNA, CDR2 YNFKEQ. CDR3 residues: CASSQDRGEAGGTQYF. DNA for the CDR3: TGTGCCAGCAGCCAAGATAGAGGAGAAGCTGGGGGTACGCAGTATTTT.

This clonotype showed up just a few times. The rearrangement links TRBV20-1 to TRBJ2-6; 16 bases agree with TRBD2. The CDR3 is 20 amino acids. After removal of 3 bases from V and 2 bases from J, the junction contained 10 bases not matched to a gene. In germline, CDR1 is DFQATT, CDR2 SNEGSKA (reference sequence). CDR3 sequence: CSASRGLAGGPYTGANVLTF. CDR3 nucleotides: TGCAGTGCTAGTCGGGGACTAGCGGGGGGGCCTTATACTGGGGCCAACGTCCTGACTTTC.

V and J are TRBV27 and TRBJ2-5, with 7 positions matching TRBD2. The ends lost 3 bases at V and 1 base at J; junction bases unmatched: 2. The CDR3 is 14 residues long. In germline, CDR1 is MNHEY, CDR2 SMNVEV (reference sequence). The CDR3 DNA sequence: TGTGCCAGCAGTTTTACGGGGGGCCAAGAGACCCAGTACTTC. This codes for CASSFTGGQETQYF.

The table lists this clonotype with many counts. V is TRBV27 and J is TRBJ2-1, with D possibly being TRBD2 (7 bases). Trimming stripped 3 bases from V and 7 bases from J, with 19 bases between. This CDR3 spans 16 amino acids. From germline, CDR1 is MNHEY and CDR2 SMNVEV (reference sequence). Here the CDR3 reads CASSFRTRGHRNEQFF. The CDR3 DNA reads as TGTGCCAGCAGTTTCCGGACTAGGGGACACAGGAATGAGCAGTTCTTC.

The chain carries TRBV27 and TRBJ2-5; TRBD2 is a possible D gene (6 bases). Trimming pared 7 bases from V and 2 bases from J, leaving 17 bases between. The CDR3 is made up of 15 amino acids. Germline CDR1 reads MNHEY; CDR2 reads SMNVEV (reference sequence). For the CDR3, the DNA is TGTGCCAGCAACCTCCTGGGGGGACCACAAGAGACCCAGTACTTC. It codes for CASNLLGGPQETQYF.

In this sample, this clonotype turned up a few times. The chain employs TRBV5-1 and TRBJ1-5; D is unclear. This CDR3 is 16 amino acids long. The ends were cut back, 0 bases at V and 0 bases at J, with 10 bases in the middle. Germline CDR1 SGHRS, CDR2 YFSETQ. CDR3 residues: CASSLGELDSNQPQHF. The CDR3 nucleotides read TGCGCCAGCAGCTTGGGTGAGCTGGATAGCAATCAGCCCCAGCATTTT.

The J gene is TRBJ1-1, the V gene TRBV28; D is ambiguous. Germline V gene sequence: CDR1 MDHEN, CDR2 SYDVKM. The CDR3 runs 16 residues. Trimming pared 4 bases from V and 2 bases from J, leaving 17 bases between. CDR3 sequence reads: CASSYSSLQANTEAFF. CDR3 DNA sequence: TGTGCCAGCAGTTACTCAAGCTTACAAGCCAACACTGAAGCTTTCTTT.

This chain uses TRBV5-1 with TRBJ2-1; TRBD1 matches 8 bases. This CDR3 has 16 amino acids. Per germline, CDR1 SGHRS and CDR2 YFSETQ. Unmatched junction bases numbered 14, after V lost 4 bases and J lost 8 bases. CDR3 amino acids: CASSRGTGALGYEQFF. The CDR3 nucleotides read TGCGCCAGCAGCCGGGGGACAGGTGCCCTGGGGTATGAGCAGTTCTTC.

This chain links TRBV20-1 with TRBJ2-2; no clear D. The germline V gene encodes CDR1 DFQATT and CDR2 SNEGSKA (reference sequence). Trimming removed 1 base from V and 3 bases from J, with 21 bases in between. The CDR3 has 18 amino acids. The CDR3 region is CSARARPGQLIDTGELFF. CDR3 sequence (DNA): TGCAGTGCTAGAGCCCGACCCGGGCAACTCATAGACACCGGGGAGCTGTTTTTT.

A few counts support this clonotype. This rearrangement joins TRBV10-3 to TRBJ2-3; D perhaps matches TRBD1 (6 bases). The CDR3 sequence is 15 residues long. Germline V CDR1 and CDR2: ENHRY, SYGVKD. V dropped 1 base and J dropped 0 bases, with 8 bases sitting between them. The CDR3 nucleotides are TGTGCCATCAGTGAGTTGGACAGAAGCACAGATACGCAGTATTTT. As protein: CAISELDRSTDTQYF.

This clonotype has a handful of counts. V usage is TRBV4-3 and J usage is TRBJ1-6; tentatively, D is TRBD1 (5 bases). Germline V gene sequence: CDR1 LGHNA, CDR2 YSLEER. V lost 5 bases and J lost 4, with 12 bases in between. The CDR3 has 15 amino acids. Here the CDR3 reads CASSTDKGYNSPLHF. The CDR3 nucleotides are TGCGCCAGCAGCACGGACAAGGGATATAATTCACCCCTCCACTTT.

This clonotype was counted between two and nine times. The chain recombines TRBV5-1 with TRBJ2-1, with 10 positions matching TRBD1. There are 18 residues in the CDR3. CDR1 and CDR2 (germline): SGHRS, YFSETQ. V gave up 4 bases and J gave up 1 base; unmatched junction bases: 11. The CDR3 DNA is TGCGCCAGCAGCGGGAACCCTGACAGGGGGCAGTCCTACAATGAGCAGTTCTTC. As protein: CASSGNPDRGQSYNEQFF.

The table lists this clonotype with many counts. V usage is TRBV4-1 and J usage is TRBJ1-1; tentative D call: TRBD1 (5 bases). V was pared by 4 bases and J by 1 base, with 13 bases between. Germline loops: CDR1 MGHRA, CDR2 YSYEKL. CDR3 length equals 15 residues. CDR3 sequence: CASSLLPGTNTEAFF. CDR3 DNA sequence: TGCGCCAGCAGCCTCCTCCCTGGGACGAACACTGAAGCTTTCTTT.

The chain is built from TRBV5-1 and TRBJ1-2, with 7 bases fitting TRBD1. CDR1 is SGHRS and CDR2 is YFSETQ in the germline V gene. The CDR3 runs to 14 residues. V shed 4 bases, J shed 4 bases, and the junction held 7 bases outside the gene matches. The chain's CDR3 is CASSIPQGSYGYTF. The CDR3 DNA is TGCGCCAGCAGCATACCACAGGGGTCCTATGGCTACACCTTC.

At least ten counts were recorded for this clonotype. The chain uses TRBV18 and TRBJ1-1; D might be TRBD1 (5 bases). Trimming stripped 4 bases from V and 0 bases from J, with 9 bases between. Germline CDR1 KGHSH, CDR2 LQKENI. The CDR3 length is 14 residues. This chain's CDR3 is CASSRQTVNTEAFF. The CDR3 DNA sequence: TGTGCCAGCTCACGACAGACCGTGAACACTGAAGCTTTCTTT.

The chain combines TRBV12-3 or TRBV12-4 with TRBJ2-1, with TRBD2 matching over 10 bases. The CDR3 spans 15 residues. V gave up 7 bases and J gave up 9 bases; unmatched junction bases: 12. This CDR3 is CASITSGGGRREQFF. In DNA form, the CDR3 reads TGTGCCAGCATTACCAGCGGGGGGGGACGACGTGAGCAGTTCTTC.